The T cell receptor beta chain described here comes from a study of blood T cell repertoires in COVID-19. The overall study: Acute and convalescent COVID-19 samples came from the United States, Italy and Spain. PBMCs, B-cell-depleted T cells, or T cells provided the cDNA or gDNA that made up the material.

The CDR3 loop spans 13 amino acids. V lost 2 bases to trimming and J lost 5 bases, with 10 bases between them. Germline assignment: CDR1 GTSNPN and CDR2 SVGIG (reference sequence). TCRdb keeps only in-frame clones here, not all; method: immunoSEQ multiplex PCR. The sample shows over 150,000 clones, roughly 87% of them seen only once. The specimen was peripheral blood. The chain carries TRBV30 and TRBJ1-5; D might be TRBD1 (6 bases). The sequence came from a woman aged 60-75 years who had recovered from COVID-19. The CDR3 loop is CAWSRDRYQPQHF. DNA for the CDR3: TGTGCCTGGAGTCGAGACAGGTATCAGCCCCAGCATTTT.